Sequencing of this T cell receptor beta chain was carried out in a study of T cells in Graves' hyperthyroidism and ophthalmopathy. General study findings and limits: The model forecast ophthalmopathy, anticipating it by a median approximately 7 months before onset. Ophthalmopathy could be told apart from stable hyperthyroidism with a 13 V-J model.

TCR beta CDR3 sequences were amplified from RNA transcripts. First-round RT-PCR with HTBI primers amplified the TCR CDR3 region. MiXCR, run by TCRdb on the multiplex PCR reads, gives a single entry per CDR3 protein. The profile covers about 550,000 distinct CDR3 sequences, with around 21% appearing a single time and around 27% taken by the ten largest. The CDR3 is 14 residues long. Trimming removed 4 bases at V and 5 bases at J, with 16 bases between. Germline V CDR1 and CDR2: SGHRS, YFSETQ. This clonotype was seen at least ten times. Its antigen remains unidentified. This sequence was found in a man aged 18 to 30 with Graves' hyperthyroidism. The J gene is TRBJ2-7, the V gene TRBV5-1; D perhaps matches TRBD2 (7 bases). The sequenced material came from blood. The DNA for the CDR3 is TGCGCCAGCAGCGCCTCGGGGGGCAGGGACGAGCAGTACTTC. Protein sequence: CASSASGGRDEQYF.